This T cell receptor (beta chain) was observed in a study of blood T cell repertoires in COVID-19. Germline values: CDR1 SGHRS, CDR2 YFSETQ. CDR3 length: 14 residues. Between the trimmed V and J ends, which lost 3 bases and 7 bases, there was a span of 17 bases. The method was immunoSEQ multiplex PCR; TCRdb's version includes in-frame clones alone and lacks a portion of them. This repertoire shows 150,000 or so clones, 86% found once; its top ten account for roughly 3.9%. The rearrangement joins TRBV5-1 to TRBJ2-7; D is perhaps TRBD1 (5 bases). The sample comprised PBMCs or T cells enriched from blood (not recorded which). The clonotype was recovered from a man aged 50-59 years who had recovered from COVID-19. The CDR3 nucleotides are TGCGCCAGCAGCTCCGTCGACAGAGTAGGAGAGCAGTACTTC. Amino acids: CASSSVDRVGEQYF.